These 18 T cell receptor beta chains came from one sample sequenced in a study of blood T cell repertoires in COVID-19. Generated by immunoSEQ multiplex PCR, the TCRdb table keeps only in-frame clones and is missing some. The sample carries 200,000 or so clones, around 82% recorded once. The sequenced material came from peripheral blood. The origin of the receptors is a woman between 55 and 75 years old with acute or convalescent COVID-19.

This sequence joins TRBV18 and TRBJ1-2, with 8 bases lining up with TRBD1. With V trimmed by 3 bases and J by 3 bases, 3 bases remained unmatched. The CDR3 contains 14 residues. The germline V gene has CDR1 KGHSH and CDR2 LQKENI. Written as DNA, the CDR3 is TGTGCCAGCTCACCTGCGGGACAGGACTATGGCTACACCTTC. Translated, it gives CASSPAGQDYGYTF.

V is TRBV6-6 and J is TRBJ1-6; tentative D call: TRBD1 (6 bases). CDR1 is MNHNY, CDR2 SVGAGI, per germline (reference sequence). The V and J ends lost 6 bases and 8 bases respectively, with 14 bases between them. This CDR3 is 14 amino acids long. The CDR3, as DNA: TGTGCCAGCAGCCTTACAGGGTCTTATTCACCCCTCCACTTT. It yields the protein CASSLTGSYSPLHF.

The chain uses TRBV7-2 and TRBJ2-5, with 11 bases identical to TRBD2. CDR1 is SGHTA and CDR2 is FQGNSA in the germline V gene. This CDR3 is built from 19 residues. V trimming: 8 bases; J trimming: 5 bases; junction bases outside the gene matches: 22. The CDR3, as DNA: TGTGCCAGCGCGGGAGGGGCCCTAGCGGGGGGTATCCTGAGGGAGACCCAGTACTTC. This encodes CASAGGALAGGILRETQYF.

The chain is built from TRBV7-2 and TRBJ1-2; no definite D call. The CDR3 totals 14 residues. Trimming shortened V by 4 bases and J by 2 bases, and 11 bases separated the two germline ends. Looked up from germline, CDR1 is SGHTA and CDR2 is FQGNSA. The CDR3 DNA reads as TGTGCCAGCAGCTCCCAAGACTCAAACTATGGCTACACCTTC. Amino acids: CASSSQDSNYGYTF.

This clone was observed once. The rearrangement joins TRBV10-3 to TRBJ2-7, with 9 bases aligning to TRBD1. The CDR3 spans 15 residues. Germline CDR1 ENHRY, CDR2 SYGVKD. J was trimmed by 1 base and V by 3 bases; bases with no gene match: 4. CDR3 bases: TGTGCCATCAGTGAAGGGACAGGGCTATCCTACGAGCAGTACTTC. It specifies CAISEGTGLSYEQYF.

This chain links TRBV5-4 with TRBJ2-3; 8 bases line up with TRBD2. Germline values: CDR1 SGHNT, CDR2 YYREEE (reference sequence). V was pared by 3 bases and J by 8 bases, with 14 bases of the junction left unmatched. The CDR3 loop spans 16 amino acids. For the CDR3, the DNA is TGTGCCAGCAGCTCCCAGACGGGAGGGGCCGGCCGTACGCAGTATTTT. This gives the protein CASSSQTGGAGRTQYF.

In DNA form, the CDR3 reads TGTGCCAGCAGTACCAACGAAGCGGGGGCCAGCACAGATACGCAGTATTTT. It codes for CASSTNEAGASTDTQYF. This chain links TRBV27 with TRBJ2-3; the match to TRBD2 covers 8 bases. CDR1 and CDR2 from the germline V gene are MNHEY and SMNVEV (reference sequence). This CDR3 has 17 residues. V was clipped by 5 bases and J by 0 bases; unmatched bases: 10.

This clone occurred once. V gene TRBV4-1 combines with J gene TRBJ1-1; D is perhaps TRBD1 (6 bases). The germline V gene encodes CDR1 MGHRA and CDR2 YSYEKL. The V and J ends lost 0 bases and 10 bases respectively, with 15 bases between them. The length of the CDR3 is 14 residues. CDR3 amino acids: CASSQEAQGGGAFF. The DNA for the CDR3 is TGCGCCAGCAGCCAAGAGGCACAGGGTGGGGGAGCTTTCTTT.

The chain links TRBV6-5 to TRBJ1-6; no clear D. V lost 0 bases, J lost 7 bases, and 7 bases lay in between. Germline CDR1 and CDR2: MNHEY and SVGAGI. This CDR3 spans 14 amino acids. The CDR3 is CASSYSSGNSPLHF. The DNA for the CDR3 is TGTGCCAGCAGTTACTCTTCAGGCAATTCACCCCTCCACTTT.

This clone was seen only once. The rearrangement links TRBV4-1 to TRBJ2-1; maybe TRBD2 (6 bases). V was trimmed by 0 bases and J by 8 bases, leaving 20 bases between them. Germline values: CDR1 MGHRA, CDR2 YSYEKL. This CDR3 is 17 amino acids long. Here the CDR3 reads CASSQDRVFRRGDEQFF. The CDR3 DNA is TGCGCCAGCAGCCAAGATCGGGTTTTTAGGAGGGGAGATGAGCAGTTCTTC.

The CDR3, as DNA: TGCGCCAGCAGCCAAGAGTTTCCGGGGGGGCATAGGCGTAACAATGAGCAGTTCTTC. As protein: CASSQEFPGGHRRNNEQFF. V usage is TRBV4-3 and J usage is TRBJ2-1, with 8 bases fitting TRBD2. The CDR3 sequence is 19 residues long. Unmatched junction bases numbered 15, after V lost 0 bases and J lost 5 bases. Germline V gives CDR1 LGHNA, CDR2 YSLEER.

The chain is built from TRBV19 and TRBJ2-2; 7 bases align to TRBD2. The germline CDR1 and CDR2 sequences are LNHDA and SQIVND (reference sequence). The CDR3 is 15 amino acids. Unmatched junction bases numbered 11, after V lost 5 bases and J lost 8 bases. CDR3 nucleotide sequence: TGTGCCAGTAGTCCTCTTACGGGGGGTTCGGGGGAGCTGTTTTTT. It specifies CASSPLTGGSGELFF.

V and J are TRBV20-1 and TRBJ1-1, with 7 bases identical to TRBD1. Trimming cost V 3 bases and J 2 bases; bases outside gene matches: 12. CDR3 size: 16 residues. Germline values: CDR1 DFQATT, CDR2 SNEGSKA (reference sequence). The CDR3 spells CSASIPRGQPNTEAFF. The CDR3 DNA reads TGCAGTGCTAGTATACCTCGGGGACAGCCCAACACTGAAGCTTTCTTT.

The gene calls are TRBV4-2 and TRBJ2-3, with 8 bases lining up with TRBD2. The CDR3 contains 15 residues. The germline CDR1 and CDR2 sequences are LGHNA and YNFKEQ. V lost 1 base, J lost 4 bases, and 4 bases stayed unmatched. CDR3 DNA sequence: TGTGCCAGCAGCCAAGCGGGGGGGCTCGCAGATACGCAGTATTTT. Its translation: CASSQAGGLADTQYF.

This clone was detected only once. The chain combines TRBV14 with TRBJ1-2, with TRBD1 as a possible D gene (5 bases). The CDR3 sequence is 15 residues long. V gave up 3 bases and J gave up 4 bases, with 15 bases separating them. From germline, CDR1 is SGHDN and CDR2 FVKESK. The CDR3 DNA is TGTGCCAGCAGCCATACGGGCAGGGAAACCTATGGCTACACCTTC. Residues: CASSHTGRETYGYTF.

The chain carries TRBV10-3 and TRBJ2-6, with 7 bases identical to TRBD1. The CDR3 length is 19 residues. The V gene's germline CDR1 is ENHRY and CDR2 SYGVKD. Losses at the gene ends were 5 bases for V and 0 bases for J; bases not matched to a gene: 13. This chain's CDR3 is CAISSLRDSEISGANVLTF. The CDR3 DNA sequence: TGTGCCATCAGTAGCCTCCGGGACAGTGAAATCTCTGGGGCCAACGTCCTGACTTTC.

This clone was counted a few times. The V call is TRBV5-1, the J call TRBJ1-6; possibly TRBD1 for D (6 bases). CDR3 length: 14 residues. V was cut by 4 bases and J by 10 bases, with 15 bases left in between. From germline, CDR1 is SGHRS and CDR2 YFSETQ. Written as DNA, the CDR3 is TGCGCCAGCAGCAGAGGGGGGGAACGGTCACCCCTCCACTTT. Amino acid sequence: CASSRGGERSPLHF.

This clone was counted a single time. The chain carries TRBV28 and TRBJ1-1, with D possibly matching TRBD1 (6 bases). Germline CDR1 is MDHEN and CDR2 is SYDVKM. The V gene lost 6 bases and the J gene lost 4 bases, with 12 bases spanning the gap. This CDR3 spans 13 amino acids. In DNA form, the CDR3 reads TGTGCCAGCAGGACCACAGGGATCACTGAAGCTTTCTTT. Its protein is CASRTTGITEAFF.